This T cell receptor beta chain was sequenced during a study of cytomegalovirus exposure and HLA in healthy donors. The data were produced by immunoSEQ multiplex PCR, yet TCRdb's version contains in-frame clones alone and is incomplete. Of roughly 170,000 clones listed, roughly four fifths were seen once; the top ten hold around 2.8%. V lost 2 bases to trimming and J lost 0 bases, with 10 bases between them. CDR3 length: 15 amino acids. Germline V lookup: CDR1 MNHEY, CDR2 SVGAGI. Sequenced: PBMCs. The chain joins TRBV6-5 to TRBJ1-2; D not resolved. The receptor's source is a woman under 30 in good health and CMV-seropositive. In DNA, the CDR3 is TGTGCCAGCAGTTACGAGTTTTCCACTAACTATGGCTACACCTTC. This translates into CASSYEFSTNYGYTF.